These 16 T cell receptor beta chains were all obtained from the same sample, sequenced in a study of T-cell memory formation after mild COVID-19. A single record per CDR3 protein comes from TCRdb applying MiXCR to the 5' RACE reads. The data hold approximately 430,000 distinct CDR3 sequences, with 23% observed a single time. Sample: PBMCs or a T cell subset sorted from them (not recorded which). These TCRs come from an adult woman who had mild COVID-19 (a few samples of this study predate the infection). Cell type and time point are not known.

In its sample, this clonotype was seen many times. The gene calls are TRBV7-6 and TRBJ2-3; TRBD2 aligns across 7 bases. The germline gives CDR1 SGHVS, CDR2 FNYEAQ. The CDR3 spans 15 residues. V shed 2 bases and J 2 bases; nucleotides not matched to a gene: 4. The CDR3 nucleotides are TGTGCCAGCAGCTTAACTAGCGTGGACACAGATACGCAGTATTTT. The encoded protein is CASSLTSVDTDTQYF.

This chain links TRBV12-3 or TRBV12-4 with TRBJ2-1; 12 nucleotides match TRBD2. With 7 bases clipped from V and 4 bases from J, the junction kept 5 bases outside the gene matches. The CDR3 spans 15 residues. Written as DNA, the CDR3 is TGTGCCAGCACCCTGACTAGCGGGGGTTACAATGAGCAGTTCTTC. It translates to CASTLTSGGYNEQFF.

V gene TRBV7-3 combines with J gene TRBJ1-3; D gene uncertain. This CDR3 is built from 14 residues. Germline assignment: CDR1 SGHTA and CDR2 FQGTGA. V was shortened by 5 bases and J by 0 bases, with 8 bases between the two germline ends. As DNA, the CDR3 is TGTGCCAGCAGCCGCGCGAGCTCTGGAAACACCATATATTTT. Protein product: CASSRASSGNTIYF.

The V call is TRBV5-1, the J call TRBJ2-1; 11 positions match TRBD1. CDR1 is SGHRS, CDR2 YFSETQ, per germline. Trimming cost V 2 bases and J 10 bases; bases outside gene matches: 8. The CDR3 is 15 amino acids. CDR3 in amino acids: CASSLLGQGAGEQFF. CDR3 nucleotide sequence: TGCGCCAGCAGCTTACTAGGACAGGGGGCGGGCGAGCAGTTCTTC.

CDR3 amino acids: CASSARGTGELFF. DNA of the CDR3: TGTGCCAGCAGCGCCAGGGGCACCGGGGAGCTGTTTTTT. V is TRBV9 and J is TRBJ2-2, with a weak D call TRBD1 (6 bases). V was clipped by 3 bases and J by 4 bases, with 7 bases between them. The germline gives CDR1 SGDLS, CDR2 YYNGEE. The CDR3 spans 13 residues. Variable domain in full (rest from reference TRBV9 and TRBJ2-2): DSGVTQTPKHLITATGQRVTLRCSPRSGDLSVYWYQQSLDQGLQFLIQYYNGEERAKGNILERFSAQQFPDLHSELNLSSLELGDSALYFCASSARGTGELFFGEGSRLTVL.

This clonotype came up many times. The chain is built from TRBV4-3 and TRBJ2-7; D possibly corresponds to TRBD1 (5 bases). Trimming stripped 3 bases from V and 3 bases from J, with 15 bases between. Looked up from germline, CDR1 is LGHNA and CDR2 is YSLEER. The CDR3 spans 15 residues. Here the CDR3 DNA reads TGCGCCAGCAGCCATGGGGCTTTCGAGGACTACGAGCAGTACTTC. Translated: CASSHGAFEDYEQYF.

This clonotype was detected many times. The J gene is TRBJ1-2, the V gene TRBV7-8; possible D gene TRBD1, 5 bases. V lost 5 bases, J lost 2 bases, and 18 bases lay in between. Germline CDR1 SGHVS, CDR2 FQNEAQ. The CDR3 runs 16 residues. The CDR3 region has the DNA TGTGCCAGCAGCCCCCACCCGACAGAGACGAACTATGGCTACACCTTC. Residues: CASSPHPTETNYGYTF. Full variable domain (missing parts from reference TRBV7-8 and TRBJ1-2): GAGVSQSPRYKVAKRGQDVALRCDPISGHVSLFWYQQALGQGPEFLTYFQNEAQLDKSGLPSDRFFAERPEGSVSTLKIQRTQQEDSAVYLCASSPHPTETNYGYTFGSGTRLTVV.

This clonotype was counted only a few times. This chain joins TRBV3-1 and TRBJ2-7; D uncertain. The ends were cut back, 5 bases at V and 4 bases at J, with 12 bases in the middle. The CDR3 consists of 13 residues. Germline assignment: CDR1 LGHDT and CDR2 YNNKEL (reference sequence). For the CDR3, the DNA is TGTGCCAGCAGCTTTCACTCGCGTTACGAGCAGTACTTC. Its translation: CASSFHSRYEQYF.

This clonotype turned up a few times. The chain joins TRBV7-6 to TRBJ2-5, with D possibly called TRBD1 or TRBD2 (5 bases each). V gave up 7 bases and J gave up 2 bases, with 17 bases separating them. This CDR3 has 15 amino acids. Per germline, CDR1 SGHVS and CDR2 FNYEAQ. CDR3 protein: CASTILGPIQETQYF. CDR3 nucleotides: TGTGCCAGCACAATACTGGGACCCATACAAGAGACCCAGTACTTC.

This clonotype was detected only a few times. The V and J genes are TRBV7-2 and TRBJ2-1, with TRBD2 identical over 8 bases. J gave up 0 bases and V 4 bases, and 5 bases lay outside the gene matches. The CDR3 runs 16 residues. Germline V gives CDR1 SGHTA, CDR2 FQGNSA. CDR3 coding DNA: TGTGCCAGCAGCTACCCCGGGACTAGCTCCTACAATGAGCAGTTCTTC. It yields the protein CASSYPGTSSYNEQFF.

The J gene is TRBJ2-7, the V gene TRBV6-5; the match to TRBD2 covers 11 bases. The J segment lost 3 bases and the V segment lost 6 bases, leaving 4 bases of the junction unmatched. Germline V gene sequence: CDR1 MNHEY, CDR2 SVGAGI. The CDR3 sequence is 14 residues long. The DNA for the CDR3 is TGTGCCAGCAGGTTGGGACTAGCGGACTACGAGCAGTACTTC. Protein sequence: CASRLGLADYEQYF.

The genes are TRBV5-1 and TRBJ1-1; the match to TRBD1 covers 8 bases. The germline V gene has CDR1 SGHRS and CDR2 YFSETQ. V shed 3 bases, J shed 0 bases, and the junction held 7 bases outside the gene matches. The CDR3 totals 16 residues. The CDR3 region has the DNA TGCGCCAGCAGCTCGGACAGGGCGGCCATGAACACTGAAGCTTTCTTT. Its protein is CASSSDRAAMNTEAFF.

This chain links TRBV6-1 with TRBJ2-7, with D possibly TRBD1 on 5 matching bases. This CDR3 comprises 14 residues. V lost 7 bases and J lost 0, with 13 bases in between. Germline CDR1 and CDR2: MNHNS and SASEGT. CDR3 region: CASTRSGFSYEQYF. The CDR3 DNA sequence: TGTGCCAGCACCCGTTCAGGGTTCTCCTACGAGCAGTACTTC.

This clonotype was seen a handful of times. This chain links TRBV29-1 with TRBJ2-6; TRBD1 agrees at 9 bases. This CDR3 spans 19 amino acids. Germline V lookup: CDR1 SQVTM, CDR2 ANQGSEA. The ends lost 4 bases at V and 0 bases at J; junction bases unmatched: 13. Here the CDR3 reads CSVGRRTGDAISGANVLTF. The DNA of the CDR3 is TGCAGCGTTGGAAGAAGGACAGGGGATGCGATCTCTGGGGCCAACGTCCTGACTTTC.

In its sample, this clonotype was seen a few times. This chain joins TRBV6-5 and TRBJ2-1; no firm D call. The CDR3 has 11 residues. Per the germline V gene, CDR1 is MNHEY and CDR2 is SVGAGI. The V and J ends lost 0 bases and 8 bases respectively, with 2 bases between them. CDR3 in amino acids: CASSYSYEQFF. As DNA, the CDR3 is TGTGCCAGCAGTTACTCTTATGAGCAGTTCTTC.

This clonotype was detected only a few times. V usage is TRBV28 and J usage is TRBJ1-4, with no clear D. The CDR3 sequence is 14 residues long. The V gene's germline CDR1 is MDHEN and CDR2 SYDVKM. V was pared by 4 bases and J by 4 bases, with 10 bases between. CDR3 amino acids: CASSSLGRNEKLFF. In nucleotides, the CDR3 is TGTGCCAGCAGTTCCCTCGGCCGTAATGAAAAACTGTTTTTT.